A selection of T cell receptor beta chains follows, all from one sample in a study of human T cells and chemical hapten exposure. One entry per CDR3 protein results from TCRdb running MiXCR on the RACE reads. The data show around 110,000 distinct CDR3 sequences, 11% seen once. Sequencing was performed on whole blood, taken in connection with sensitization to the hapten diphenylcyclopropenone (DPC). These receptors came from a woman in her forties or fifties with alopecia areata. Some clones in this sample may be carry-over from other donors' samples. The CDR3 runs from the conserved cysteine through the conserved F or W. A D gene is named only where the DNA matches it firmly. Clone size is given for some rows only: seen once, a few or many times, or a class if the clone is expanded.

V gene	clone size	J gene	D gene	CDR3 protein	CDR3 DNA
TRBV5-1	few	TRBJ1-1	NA	CASYQGTAVNTEAFF	TGCGCCAGCTATCAAGGGACGGCAGTGAACACTGAAGCTTTCTTT
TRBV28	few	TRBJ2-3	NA	CASSPPEGRNTDTQYF	TGTGCCAGCAGTCCCCCGGAGGGCCGGAACACAGATACGCAGTATTTT
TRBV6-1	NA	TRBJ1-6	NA	CASSEHREASPLNF	TGTGCCAGCAGTGAGCACAGAGAGGCTTCACCCCTCAACTTT
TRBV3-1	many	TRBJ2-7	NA	CASSQLATKPYEQYF	TGTGCCAGCAGTCAACTAGCTACGAAGCCCTACGAGCAGTACTTC
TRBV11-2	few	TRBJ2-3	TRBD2	CASSPPSGRGTDTQYF	TGTGCCAGCAGCCCACCTAGCGGGAGGGGGACAGATACGCAGTATTTT
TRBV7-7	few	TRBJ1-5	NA	CASNPRQDNQPQHF	TGTGCCAGCAACCCGAGACAGGACAATCAGCCCCAGCATTTT
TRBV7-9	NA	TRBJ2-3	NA	CASSLGRARGTDTQYF	TGTGCCAGCAGCCTCGGAAGGGCGAGGGGCACAGATACGCAGTATTTT
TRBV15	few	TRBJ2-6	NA	CATSRDYRDSGANVLTF	TGTGCCACCAGCAGAGATTACCGGGACTCTGGGGCCAACGTCCTGACTTTC
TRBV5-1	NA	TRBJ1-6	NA	CASSLIRKYNSPLHF	TGCGCCAGCAGCTTGATCAGAAAATACAATTCACCCCTCCACTTT
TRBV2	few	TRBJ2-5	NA	CASKRVQETQYF	TGTGCCAGCAAGAGGGTTCAAGAGACCCAGTACTTC
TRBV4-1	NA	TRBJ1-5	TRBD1	CASSQGGQGNQPQHF	TGCGCCAGCAGCCAAGGCGGACAGGGCAATCAGCCCCAGCATTTT
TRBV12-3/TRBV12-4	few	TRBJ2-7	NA	CASSFEGDEQYF	TGTGCCAGCAGTTTCGAAGGAGACGAGCAGTACTTC
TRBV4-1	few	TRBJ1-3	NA	CASSAARGNTIYF	TGCGCCAGCTCGGCGGCGCGTGGAAACACCATATATTTT